These 16 T cell receptor beta chains came from one sample sequenced in a study of cytomegalovirus exposure and HLA in healthy donors. Measured with immunoSEQ multiplex PCR; TCRdb has only the in-frame clones, and not every one. The sample shows about 240,000 clones, approximately 84% of them seen only once. Sequencing input: PBMCs. Receptors were obtained from a woman younger than 45 in good health and CMV-seropositive.

The V call is TRBV27, the J call TRBJ2-1, with TRBD2 matching over 8 bases. Trimming at V came to 5 bases and at J to 2 bases, leaving 5 bases not matched to a gene. Germline CDR1 reads MNHEY; CDR2 reads SMNVEV (reference sequence). This CDR3 is 15 amino acids long. The CDR3 nucleotides are TGTGCCAGCAGTCGGGGGGGGGTACCCTACAATGAGCAGTTCTTC. Translation: CASSRGGVPYNEQFF.

The rearrangement joins TRBV4-2 to TRBJ2-3, with 11 bases matching TRBD2. The germline CDR1 and CDR2 sequences are LGHNA and YNFKEQ. Trimming cost V 3 bases and J 2 bases; bases outside gene matches: 19. The CDR3 has 21 residues. The CDR3 nucleotides are TGTGCCAGCAGCCATTTGCCGACTAGCGGGACCCAAATCGGAGACACAGATACGCAGTATTTT. This translates into CASSHLPTSGTQIGDTDTQYF.

This sequence joins TRBV6-1 and TRBJ2-1; D unclear. The length of the CDR3 is 11 residues. V lost 3 bases to trimming and J lost 10 bases, with 7 bases between them. Germline CDR1 and CDR2: MNHNS and SASEGT. The CDR3, as DNA: TGTGCCAGCAGTGACGTCAGGGAGCAGTTCTTC. Translated, it gives CASSDVREQFF.

The V and J genes are TRBV28 and TRBJ2-1; tentative D call: TRBD2 (6 bases). Per germline, CDR1 MDHEN and CDR2 SYDVKM. The V gene lost 1 base and the J gene lost 4 bases, with 11 bases spanning the gap. The CDR3 extends over 15 amino acids. CDR3: CASSLSPGGYNEQFF. The CDR3, as DNA: TGTGCCAGCAGTTTATCCCCCGGAGGGTACAATGAGCAGTTCTTC.

The chain links TRBV6-1 to TRBJ1-1; TRBD1 agrees at 9 bases. The CDR3 runs to 14 residues. Per the germline V gene, CDR1 is MNHNS and CDR2 is SASEGT. Germline trimming cut 5 bases from V and 3 bases from J; bases unmatched to any gene: 4. The CDR3 DNA reads TGTGCCAGCAGTTCACAGGGGGCTGACACTGAAGCTTTCTTT. Its protein is CASSSQGADTEAFF.

The chain carries TRBV5-1 and TRBJ2-5; 9 nucleotides line up with TRBD1. Germline CDR1 and CDR2: SGHRS and YFSETQ. This CDR3 has 15 residues. Trimming took 0 bases from V and 4 from J; bases not matched to a gene: 4. For the CDR3, the DNA is TGCGCCAGCAGCTTGGCCACAGGGGGCGGAGAGACCCAGTACTTC. Translated, it gives CASSLATGGGETQYF.

The V gene is TRBV5-1, the J gene TRBJ2-3, with 7 positions matching TRBD1. Germline loops: CDR1 SGHRS, CDR2 YFSETQ. The CDR3 extends over 15 amino acids. V lost 3 bases and J lost 2; bases outside the gene matches: 6. The CDR3 DNA sequence: TGCGCCAGCAGCTCCTGGGGACAGAACACAGATACGCAGTATTTT. This codes for CASSSWGQNTDTQYF.

This rearrangement joins TRBV11-2 to TRBJ1-1; 8 bases map to TRBD1. The junction had 8 bases not matched to a gene; V was cut back by 4 bases and J by 7 bases. The CDR3 is made up of 14 amino acids. Germline V gene lookup returns CDR1 SGHAT and CDR2 FQNNGV. The DNA of the CDR3 is TGTGCCAGCAGCTCTGGACAGGGTGATAGTGAAGCTTTCTTT. Amino acid sequence: CASSSGQGDSEAFF.

V is TRBV30 and J is TRBJ1-1; a possible D gene is TRBD1 (5 bases). V was trimmed by 2 bases and J by 11 bases, leaving 15 bases between them. Germline values: CDR1 GTSNPN, CDR2 SVGIG (reference sequence). The CDR3 is 12 residues long. As DNA, the CDR3 is TGTGCCTGGAGTACCTCGCAGGGTTATGCTTTCTTT. Protein product: CAWSTSQGYAFF.

The chain uses TRBV27 and TRBJ2-7; 7 nucleotides match TRBD1. The CDR3 has 12 residues. The germline gives CDR1 MNHEY, CDR2 SMNVEV (reference sequence). The trim removed 9 bases at V and 2 bases at J, leaving 4 bases unmatched. DNA of the CDR3: TGTGCCAGTACGGGACAGCCCTACGAGCAGTACTTC. It yields the protein CASTGQPYEQYF.

V is TRBV6-5 and J is TRBJ2-7; 9 bases map to TRBD1. CDR1 MNHEY and CDR2 SVGAGI come from the germline V gene. The CDR3 sequence is 15 residues long. The junction had 11 bases not matched to a gene; V was cut back by 5 bases and J by 6 bases. Here the CDR3 reads CASSPGTGIFGEQYF. CDR3 bases: TGTGCCAGCAGTCCCGGGACAGGGATTTTCGGCGAGCAGTACTTC.

The chain couples TRBV10-3 to TRBJ1-1, with D unclear. The CDR3 is 11 amino acids. CDR1 is ENHRY, CDR2 SYGVKD, per germline. Trimming took 10 bases from V and 8 from J, leaving 14 bases between them. The CDR3 region has the DNA TGTGCCAGCCACGGGGTTGGGGAAGCTTTCTTT. As protein: CASHGVGEAFF.

The chain has TRBV25-1 and TRBJ1-3; D is ambiguous. Germline lookup yields CDR1 MGHDK and CDR2 SYGVNS. The CDR3 loop spans 15 amino acids. V was trimmed by 2 bases and J by 0 bases, leaving 8 bases between them. Here the CDR3 DNA reads TGTGCCAGCAGTGAAGGTCTATTCTCTGGAAACACCATATATTTT. Encoded protein: CASSEGLFSGNTIYF.

This chain joins TRBV27 and TRBJ2-7, with 9 bases that match TRBD1. The CDR3 sequence is 14 residues long. CDR1 MNHEY and CDR2 SMNVEV come from the germline V gene (reference sequence). V lost 3 bases and J lost 5; bases outside the gene matches: 5. The CDR3 region is CASSFGTGPDEQYF. The DNA of the CDR3 is TGTGCCAGCAGTTTTGGGACAGGGCCCGACGAGCAGTACTTC.

The chain combines TRBV11-2 with TRBJ2-1, with a tentative D call TRBD2 (6 bases). Germline V CDR1 and CDR2: SGHAT, FQNNGV. The CDR3 contains 13 residues. Trimming removed 5 bases at V and 8 bases at J, with 13 bases between. The CDR3 nucleotides are TGTGCCAGCAGCCCCGGGACTTTGTATGAGCAGTTCTTC. This translates into CASSPGTLYEQFF.

V and J are TRBV9 and TRBJ1-1; 8 bases align to TRBD1. Germline-derived CDR1 and CDR2 are SGDLS and YYNGEE. CDR3 length: 14 amino acids. V lost 2 bases to trimming and J lost 1 base; unmatched junction nucleotides: 1. CDR3 nucleotide sequence: TGTGCCAGCAGCGTGGACAGGGCGAACACTGAAGCTTTCTTT. Residues: CASSVDRANTEAFF.